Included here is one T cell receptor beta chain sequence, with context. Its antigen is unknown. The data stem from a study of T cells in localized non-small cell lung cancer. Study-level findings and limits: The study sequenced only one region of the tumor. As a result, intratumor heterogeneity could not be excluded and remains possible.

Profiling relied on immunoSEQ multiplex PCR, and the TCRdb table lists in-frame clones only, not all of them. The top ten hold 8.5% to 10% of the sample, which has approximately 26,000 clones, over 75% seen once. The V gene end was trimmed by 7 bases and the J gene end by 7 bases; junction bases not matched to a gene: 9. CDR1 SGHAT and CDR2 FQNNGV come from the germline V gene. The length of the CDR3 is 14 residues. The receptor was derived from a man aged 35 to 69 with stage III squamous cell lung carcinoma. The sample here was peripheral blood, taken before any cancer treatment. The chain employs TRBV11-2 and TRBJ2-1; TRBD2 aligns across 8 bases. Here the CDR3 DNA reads TGTGCCAGCAACCAACCGGGACTAGTAAATGAGCAGTTCTTC. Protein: CASNQPGLVNEQFF.